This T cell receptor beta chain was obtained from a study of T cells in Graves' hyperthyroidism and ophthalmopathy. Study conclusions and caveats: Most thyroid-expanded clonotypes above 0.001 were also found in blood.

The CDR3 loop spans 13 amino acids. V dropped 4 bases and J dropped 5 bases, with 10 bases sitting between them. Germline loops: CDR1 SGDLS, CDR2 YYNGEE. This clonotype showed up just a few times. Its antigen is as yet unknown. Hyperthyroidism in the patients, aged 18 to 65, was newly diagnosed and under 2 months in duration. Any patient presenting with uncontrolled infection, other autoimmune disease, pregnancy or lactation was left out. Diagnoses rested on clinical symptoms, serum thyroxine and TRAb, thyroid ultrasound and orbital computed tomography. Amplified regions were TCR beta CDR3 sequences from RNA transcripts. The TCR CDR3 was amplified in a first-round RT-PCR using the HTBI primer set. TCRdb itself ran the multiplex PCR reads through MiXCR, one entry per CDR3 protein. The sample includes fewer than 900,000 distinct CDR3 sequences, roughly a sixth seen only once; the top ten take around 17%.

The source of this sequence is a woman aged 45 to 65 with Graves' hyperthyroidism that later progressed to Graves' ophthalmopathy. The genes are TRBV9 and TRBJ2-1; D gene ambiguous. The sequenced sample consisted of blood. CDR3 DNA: TGTGCCAGCAGCCTTCAGACGAACAATGAGCAGTTCTTC. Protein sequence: CASSLQTNNEQFF.